A selection of T cell receptor beta chains follows, all from one sample in a study of blood T cells in healthy people across ages. TCRdb called the 5' RACE reads again in MiXCR, with one record for every CDR3 protein. Here the sample spans 600,000 to 850,000 distinct CDR3 sequences, approximately 43% being singletons. Sample: blood. The receptors come from a woman aged 55 to 70 in good health. CDR3s include the opening cysteine and the closing phenylalanine or tryptophan. Fields, in order: CDR3 protein, CDR3 DNA, clone size, D gene, J gene, V gene. The D gene is left open where the match is weak. Clone size is stated in some rows and not others, as once, few, many or a class when expanded.

CASSSIQGYEQFF | TGTGCCAGCAGCTCGATACAGGGCTATGAGCAGTTCTTC | NA | NA | TRBJ2-1 | TRBV7-9
CASSQASSGGLFF | TGTGCCAGCAGCCAAGCCTCTAGCGGGGGACTGTTCTTC | NA | TRBD2 | TRBJ2-1 | TRBV14
CASSFTGGLYTEAFF | TGTGCCAGCAGTTTCACAGGAGGGCTATATACTGAAGCTTTCTTT | few | NA | TRBJ1-1 | TRBV12-3/TRBV12-4
CASSQLAGRYEQYF | TGTGCCAGCAGCCAACTAGCGGGGAGATACGAGCAGTACTTC | NA | TRBD2 | TRBJ2-7 | TRBV6-2/TRBV6-3
CASSTDQPGTQYF | TGTGCCAGTAGTACGGACCAGCCCGGGACCCAGTACTTC | NA | NA | TRBJ2-5 | TRBV19
CASSSLQGGEQFF | TGTGCCAGTAGTTCCTTACAGGGCGGTGAGCAGTTCTTC | NA | NA | TRBJ2-1 | TRBV19
CSASPRQGKTDTQYF | TGCAGTGCTAGTCCCCGACAGGGGAAGACAGATACGCAGTATTTT | NA | TRBD1 | TRBJ2-3 | TRBV20-1
CASSQNSDPPAAFF | TGTGCCAGCAGCCAAAATAGCGACCCCCCTGCGGCTTTCTTT | many | NA | TRBJ1-1 | TRBV3-1
CSAIGGVSYEQYF | TGCAGTGCCATAGGGGGAGTCTCCTACGAGCAGTACTTC | NA | NA | TRBJ2-7 | TRBV20-1
CASSQDRTNTGELFF | TGTGCCAGCAGCCAAGACAGGACGAACACCGGGGAGCTGTTTTTT | NA | NA | TRBJ2-2 | TRBV4-2
CASSLVRDRYNEQFF | TGTGCCAGCAGCTTAGTTCGAGACAGGTACAATGAGCAGTTCTTC | NA | NA | TRBJ2-1 | TRBV11-2
CSARDLGGSYNEQFF | TGCAGTGCTAGAGATCTCGGCGGCTCCTACAACGAGCAGTTCTTC | NA | NA | TRBJ2-1 | TRBV20-1
CASSAILAEKSNEQFF | TGTGCCAGCAGCGCCATTCTAGCGGAAAAAAGTAATGAGCAGTTCTTC | NA | TRBD2 | TRBJ2-1 | TRBV2
CASSLGGWSDRGSYNGQFF | TGTGCCAGCAGTCTAGGAGGTTGGTCGGACAGGGGATCCTACAATGGGCAGTTCTTC | NA | TRBD1 | TRBJ2-1 | TRBV28
CASNLPTTSNTEAFF | TGTGCCAGCAACTTACCGACGACATCGAACACTGAAGCTTTCTTT | NA | NA | TRBJ1-1 | TRBV7-2
CASSRTGGVYAEAFF | TGTGCCAGCAGTAGGACAGGGGGCGTTTACGCTGAAGCTTTCTTT | NA | TRBD1 | TRBJ1-1 | TRBV6-5
CSVFGLAGGGPPETQYF | TGCAGCGTTTTCGGACTAGCGGGGGGAGGTCCCCCAGAGACCCAGTACTTC | many | TRBD2 | TRBJ2-5 | TRBV29-1
CSARVWREGNEQFF | TGCAGTGCTAGAGTCTGGCGGGAGGGTAATGAGCAGTTCTTC | NA | TRBD2 | TRBJ2-1 | TRBV20-1
CASSAQGPSEKLFF | TGTGCCAGCAGCGCCCAGGGGCCGAGTGAAAAACTGTTTTTT | few | NA | TRBJ1-4 | TRBV13
CASSNTGGETQFF | TGTGCCAGCAGTAACACAGGGGGGGAGACCCAGTTCTTC | NA | NA | TRBJ2-1 | TRBV12-3/TRBV12-4
CASKAEIGQETQYF | TGTGCCAGCAAAGCCGAAATAGGTCAAGAGACCCAGTACTTC | few | NA | TRBJ2-5 | TRBV2
CASSLSGLSYEQYF | TGTGCCAGCAGTTTGAGCGGGCTGTCCTACGAGCAGTACTTC | NA | NA | TRBJ2-7 | TRBV12-3/TRBV12-4
CASAPGGETQYF | TGCGCCAGCGCACCAGGGGGAGAGACCCAGTACTTC | NA | TRBD1 | TRBJ2-5 | TRBV5-1
CASSPGSGETQYF | TGTGCCAGCAGTCCCGGCTCCGGGGAGACCCAGTACTTC | many | NA | TRBJ2-5 | TRBV7-6
CASSLAGSTGAQYF | TGTGCCAGCAGTTTAGCGGGAAGCACGGGGGCGCAGTATTTT | NA | NA | TRBJ2-3 | TRBV12-3/TRBV12-4
CSARDGSGVFTDTQYF | TGCAGTGCTAGAGATGGGAGCGGGGTCTTCACAGATACGCAGTATTTT | few | TRBD2 | TRBJ2-3 | TRBV20-1
CASSPLGAGSYNEQFF | TGTGCCAGCAGCCCCCTAGGAGCGGGTAGCTACAATGAGCAGTTCTTC | NA | NA | TRBJ2-1 | TRBV9
CASSGGLGLISGANVLTF | TGCGCCAGCAGCGGGGGACTAGGACTTATCTCTGGGGCCAACGTCCTGACTTTC | few | TRBD2 | TRBJ2-6 | TRBV5-1
CASSLARGTYEQYF | TGTGCCAGCAGCTTAGCGCGCGGTACCTACGAGCAGTACTTC | many | NA | TRBJ2-7 | TRBV7-2
CASRWTGGETQYF | TGTGCCAGCAGGTGGACAGGGGGAGAGACCCAGTACTTC | NA | TRBD1 | TRBJ2-5 | TRBV12-3/TRBV12-4
CASSVAPGATDTQYF | TGTGCCAGCAGCGTAGCCCCAGGAGCCACAGATACGCAGTATTTT | NA | NA | TRBJ2-3 | TRBV9
CASRAAGVFPDTQYF | TGTGCCAGCAGGGCAGCGGGGGTATTCCCAGATACGCAGTATTTT | NA | TRBD2 | TRBJ2-3 | TRBV27
CASSLTGGRTDTQYF | TGCGCCAGCAGTCTGACAGGGGGAAGAACAGATACGCAGTATTTT | many | TRBD1 | TRBJ2-3 | TRBV7-3
CSAGREGDIQYF | TGCAGTGCAGGCAGGGAGGGGGACATTCAGTACTTC | NA | NA | TRBJ2-4 | TRBV20-1
CASSPFGVASYNEQYF | TGTGCCAGCAGTCCCTTCGGGGTAGCGTCCTACAATGAGCAGTACTTC | NA | NA | TRBJ2-5 | TRBV2
CASSRTREEQFF | TGTGCCAGCAGCCGGACCCGGGAGGAGCAGTTCTTC | NA | NA | TRBJ2-1 | TRBV13
CAISEGTSGRPLEQYF | TGTGCCATCAGTGAGGGGACTAGCGGGAGACCCCTCGAGCAGTACTTC | NA | TRBD2 | TRBJ2-7 | TRBV10-3
CASSQGTGSSYEQYF | TGTGCCAGCAGCCAAGGGACAGGCAGCTCCTACGAGCAGTACTTC | few | TRBD1 | TRBJ2-7 | TRBV3-1
CASSYPIDRSSDEQFF | TGTGCCAGCAGTTACCCTATTGACAGGTCGAGCGATGAGCAGTTCTTC | NA | NA | TRBJ2-1 | TRBV6-2/TRBV6-3
CASSYPGTSGRKTQYF | TGTGCCAGCAGTTACCCCGGGACTAGCGGAAGGAAGACCCAGTACTTC | many | TRBD2 | TRBJ2-5 | TRBV6-6
CASSEIGTPIADTQYF | TGTGCCAGCAGCGAGATAGGGACTCCGATAGCAGATACGCAGTATTTT | few | NA | TRBJ2-3 | TRBV6-1
CASSLGTYRSHSGANVLTF | TGTGCCAGCAGCTTAGGGACGTACAGGTCCCACTCTGGGGCCAACGTCCTGACTTTC | NA | NA | TRBJ2-6 | TRBV11-2
CASGLVLKGGLNTEAFF | TGTGCTAGTGGTTTGGTGCTAAAGGGAGGGTTGAACACTGAAGCTTTCTTT | NA | NA | TRBJ1-1 | TRBV12-5
CAITLQGASGDTQYF | TGTGCCATCACCCTTCAGGGGGCGTCTGGCGATACGCAGTATTTT | NA | TRBD1 | TRBJ2-3 | TRBV10-3
CASTRQGVDEQYF | TGTGCCAGCACTAGACAGGGGGTCGACGAGCAGTACTTC | once | TRBD1 | TRBJ2-7 | TRBV3-1
CATSDPSGGGETQYF | TGTGCCACCAGTGATCCTAGCGGGGGGGGAGAGACCCAGTACTTC | NA | TRBD2 | TRBJ2-5 | TRBV24-1
CASSQSRDREQFF | TGTGCCAGCAGCCAATCCCGGGACAGGGAGCAGTTCTTC | NA | TRBD1 | TRBJ2-1 | TRBV7-3
CSARNSDFYTDTQYF | TGCAGTGCTCGTAACTCGGACTTTTACACAGATACGCAGTATTTT | NA | NA | TRBJ2-3 | TRBV20-1
CASSFSGFSYNEQFF | TGTGCCAGCAGTTTCAGTGGGTTCTCCTACAATGAGCAGTTCTTC | many | NA | TRBJ2-1 | TRBV28
CASSPLAGTSTDTQYF | TGTGCCAGCAGCCCTTTAGCGGGAACTAGCACAGATACGCAGTATTTT | many | TRBD2 | TRBJ2-3 | TRBV4-2
CTSSFGQGGEKLFF | TGTACCAGCAGCTTCGGACAGGGGGGTGAAAAACTGTTTTTT | NA | TRBD1 | TRBJ1-4 | TRBV7-9
CASSPNLAGLDNEQFF | TGTGCCAGCAGTCCAAACTTAGCGGGATTGGACAATGAGCAGTTCTTC | NA | TRBD2 | TRBJ2-1 | TRBV28
CASIPGTSGNTGADTQYF | TGTGCCAGCATTCCCGGGACTAGCGGGAACACAGGCGCAGATACGCAGTATTTT | NA | TRBD2 | TRBJ2-3 | TRBV6-2/TRBV6-3
CASSDGPGGEKLFF | TGTGCCAGCAGTGATGGTCCGGGAGGCGAAAAACTGTTTTTT | once | NA | TRBJ1-4 | TRBV6-2/TRBV6-3
CASSFRQDVIGYTF | TGTGCCAGCAGTTTTCGACAGGATGTTATCGGCTACACCTTC | NA | NA | TRBJ1-2 | TRBV2
CASTRVGGMGNQPQHF | TGTGCCAGCACCAGGGTGGGGGGCATGGGCAATCAGCCCCAGCATTTT | NA | NA | TRBJ1-5 | TRBV2
CATSALGSGAITEQYF | TGTGCCACCAGTGCTCTTGGGTCAGGTGCAATCACTGAGCAGTACTTC | NA | NA | TRBJ2-7 | TRBV24-1
CASRGGGGRTDTQYF | TGTGCCAGCAGGGGGGGGGGCGGCCGCACAGATACGCAGTATTTT | few | NA | TRBJ2-3 | TRBV12-3/TRBV12-4